Below, 32 T cell receptor beta chains from the same sample are listed, as sequenced in a study of blood T cell repertoires in COVID-19. Sequenced by immunoSEQ multiplex PCR; TCRdb stores in-frame clones only, minus some. The sample lists roughly 170,000 clones, roughly 85% occurring once. The specimen sequenced was PBMCs or T cells enriched from blood (not recorded which). These receptors originate from a man between 60 and 75 years old who had recovered from COVID-19.

The chain uses TRBV11-2 and TRBJ2-1, with TRBD2 identical over 8 bases. Germline CDR1 SGHAT, CDR2 FQNNGV. With 1 base clipped from V and 3 bases from J, the junction kept 11 bases outside the gene matches. The CDR3 is made up of 18 amino acids. CDR3 loop: CASSLVSGGARSYNEQFF. CDR3 in DNA: TGTGCCAGCAGCTTAGTTTCCGGGGGGGCTAGGAGCTACAATGAGCAGTTCTTC.

This clone was detected a few times. DNA for the CDR3: TGCAGCGTTAGCTCGGCGGGCCCGTACGAGCAGTACTTC. Residues: CSVSSAGPYEQYF. The chain joins TRBV29-1 to TRBJ2-7, with D possibly matching TRBD2 (5 bases). The V end was cut by 5 bases, the J end by 4 bases, with 15 bases between. Germline V lookup: CDR1 SQVTM, CDR2 ANQGSEA. CDR3 size: 13 residues.

This clone came up many times. The rearrangement uses TRBV28 and TRBJ1-4; no firm D call. Trimming stripped 7 bases from V and 5 bases from J, with 8 bases between. Germline CDR1 and CDR2: MDHEN and SYDVKM. The CDR3 loop spans 12 amino acids. CDR3 DNA sequence: TGTGCCAGCAAAGCGGGGAATGAAAAACTGTTTTTT. Protein: CASKAGNEKLFF. The whole variable domain, filled in from reference TRBV28 and TRBJ1-4, reads DVKVTQSSRYLVKRTGEKVFLECVQDMDHENMFWYRQDPGLGLRLIYFSYDVKMKEKGDIPEGYSVSREKKERFSLILESASTNQTSMYLCASKAGNEKLFFGSGTQLSVL.

This chain uses TRBV19 with TRBJ2-1; a possible D gene is TRBD1 (6 bases). This CDR3 region has 16 residues. The germline CDR1 and CDR2 sequences are LNHDA and SQIVND (reference sequence). V lost 3 bases and J lost 5, with 17 bases in between. Here the CDR3 DNA reads TGTGCCAGTAGTATTTCGACAGGCCTCACAAACAATGAGCAGTTCTTC. Amino acids: CASSISTGLTNNEQFF. Supplemented by reference TRBV19 and TRBJ2-1, the full variable domain reads DGGITQSPKYLFRKEGQNVTLSCEQNLNHDAMYWYRQDPGQGLRLIYYSQIVNDFQKGDIAEGYSVSREKKESFPLTVTSAQKNPTAFYLCASSISTGLTNNEQFFGPGTRLTVL.

The chain links TRBV28 to TRBJ2-5, with D possibly TRBD1 on 6 matching bases. Trimming stripped 3 bases from V and 5 bases from J, with 19 bases between. This CDR3 has 16 residues. Germline-derived CDR1 and CDR2 are MDHEN and SYDVKM. CDR3 in DNA: TGTGCCAGCAGTTTTTACAGGGAGCCAGATCGGGAGACCCAGTACTTC. It specifies CASSFYREPDRETQYF. The variable domain in full, with the rest retrieved from reference TRBV28 and TRBJ2-5, is DVKVTQSSRYLVKRTGEKVFLECVQDMDHENMFWYRQDPGLGLRLIYFSYDVKMKEKGDIPEGYSVSREKKERFSLILESASTNQTSMYLCASSFYREPDRETQYFGPGTRLLVL.

This clone was recorded once. This chain joins TRBV9 and TRBJ1-1, with a possible D match to TRBD1 (6 bases). The CDR3 extends over 16 amino acids. Germline-derived CDR1 and CDR2 are SGDLS and YYNGEE. V gave up 0 bases and J gave up 6 bases, with 18 bases separating them. The CDR3 protein is CASSVDPRGARAEAFF. The CDR3 DNA sequence: TGTGCCAGCAGCGTAGACCCTCGGGGGGCGCGCGCTGAAGCTTTCTTT.

This chain links TRBV19 with TRBJ2-7; 7 nucleotides agree with TRBD1. In germline, CDR1 is LNHDA, CDR2 SQIVND (reference sequence). This CDR3 has 18 amino acids. The J segment lost 1 base and the V segment lost 3 bases, leaving 15 bases of the junction unmatched. The CDR3, as DNA: TGTGCCAGTAGTATTCCCCGACCCGGGACAGCGCTTTCCTACGAGCAGTACTTC. Residues: CASSIPRPGTALSYEQYF. The entire variable domain, with the rest obtained from reference TRBV19 and TRBJ2-7, is as follows: DGGITQSPKYLFRKEGQNVTLSCEQNLNHDAMYWYRQDPGQGLRLIYYSQIVNDFQKGDIAEGYSVSREKKESFPLTVTSAQKNPTAFYLCASSIPRPGTALSYEQYFGPGTRLTVT.

This clone has just one count. The genes are TRBV13 and TRBJ1-5, with D uncertain. Trimming cost V 6 bases and J 3 bases, with 15 bases left between them. The CDR3 loop spans 15 amino acids. The germline V gene encodes CDR1 PRHDT and CDR2 FYEKMQ (reference sequence). CDR3 amino acids: CASSRRTGNNQPQHF. In DNA form, the CDR3 reads TGTGCCAGCAGTCGGCGGACGGGGAACAATCAGCCCCAGCATTTT.

This CDR3 is CASSSMPPGTGSLGGANVLTF. CDR3 in DNA: TGCGCCAGCAGCTCTATGCCTCCGGGCACGGGAAGCCTTGGAGGGGCCAACGTCCTGACTTTC. V is TRBV4-1 and J is TRBJ2-6; weak D call: TRBD2 (5 bases). Trimming pared 5 bases from V and 4 bases from J, leaving 30 bases between. The CDR3 totals 21 residues. Per germline, CDR1 MGHRA and CDR2 YSYEKL.

The chain carries TRBV29-1 and TRBJ2-5; 9 bases fit TRBD2. V lost 5 bases, J lost 0 bases, and 4 bases stayed unmatched. Germline V CDR1 and CDR2: SQVTM, ANQGSEA. The CDR3 covers 14 residues. The CDR3 bases are TGCAGCGTTCGACTAGCGGAGAACCAAGAGACCCAGTACTTC. Protein: CSVRLAENQETQYF.

The chain links TRBV10-3 to TRBJ1-2; possibly TRBD1 for D (6 bases). This CDR3 region has 13 residues. Germline V gives CDR1 ENHRY, CDR2 SYGVKD. V was pared by 8 bases and J by 4 bases, with 14 bases between. CDR3: CAIHPGEGYGYTF. Here the CDR3 DNA reads TGTGCCATCCACCCAGGGGAAGGCTATGGCTACACCTTC.

The V call is TRBV6-5, the J call TRBJ1-5, with 7 bases matching TRBD1. CDR3 length: 14 amino acids. V shed 7 bases, J shed 2 bases, and the junction held 5 bases outside the gene matches. Germline CDR1 reads MNHEY; CDR2 reads SVGAGI. The CDR3 here is CASKGAHGNQPQHF. In nucleotides, the CDR3 is TGTGCCAGCAAGGGGGCACATGGCAATCAGCCCCAGCATTTT.

The V gene is TRBV19, the J gene TRBJ2-7; 9 bases are a match to TRBD1. In germline, CDR1 is LNHDA, CDR2 SQIVND (reference sequence). V gave up 3 bases and J gave up 11 bases; unmatched junction bases: 5. The CDR3 loop spans 12 amino acids. Here the CDR3 DNA reads TGTGCCAGTAGTATGGGGACAGGGTCGGAGTACTTC. Translated: CASSMGTGSEYF.

The chain carries TRBV19 and TRBJ2-1, with 7 nucleotides matching TRBD2. The CDR3 totals 16 residues. In germline, CDR1 is LNHDA, CDR2 SQIVND (reference sequence). J gave up 0 bases and V 3 bases, and 5 bases lay outside the gene matches. The CDR3 spells CASSILRGSSYNEQFF. As DNA, the CDR3 is TGTGCCAGTAGTATCTTGCGGGGGAGCTCCTACAATGAGCAGTTCTTC.

The chain joins TRBV7-3 to TRBJ2-3, with 11 bases aligning to TRBD1. The CDR3 loop spans 13 amino acids. From germline, CDR1 is SGHTA and CDR2 FQGTGA. The J segment lost 2 bases and the V segment lost 11 bases, leaving 3 bases of the junction unmatched. CDR3 amino acids: CASGQGVTDTQYF. The CDR3 bases are TGTGCCTCGGGACAGGGGGTCACAGATACGCAGTATTTT.

This rearrangement joins TRBV7-2 to TRBJ1-2; a possible D gene is TRBD1 (5 bases). This CDR3 is 14 amino acids long. CDR1 is SGHTA and CDR2 is FQGNSA in the germline V gene. Trimming took off 5 bases at V and 1 base at J, with 11 bases between the two ends. CDR3 loop: CASSLTGINYGYTF. The CDR3 nucleotides read TGTGCCAGCAGCCTCACAGGAATTAACTATGGCTACACCTTC.

This chain links TRBV2 with TRBJ1-1; D is uncertain. The CDR3 runs 11 residues. The germline V gene has CDR1 SNHLY and CDR2 FYNNEI. Trimming stripped 8 bases from V and 0 bases from J, with 4 bases between. The CDR3 is CASFLNTEAFF. DNA for the CDR3: TGTGCCAGCTTCTTGAACACTGAAGCTTTCTTT.

This rearrangement joins TRBV30 to TRBJ2-3; D not certain. V lost 2 bases and J 4 bases, leaving 10 bases between the germline ends. The CDR3 is made up of 13 amino acids. Germline CDR1 GTSNPN, CDR2 SVGIG (reference sequence). CDR3 DNA: TGTGCCTGGAGTTCGCGGTCCCCAGATACGCAGTATTTT. Translated: CAWSSRSPDTQYF.

The chain uses TRBV27 and TRBJ2-7; tentatively, D is TRBD2 (5 bases). From germline, CDR1 is MNHEY and CDR2 SMNVEV (reference sequence). This CDR3 region has 13 residues. The V end was cut by 4 bases, the J end by 9 bases, with 16 bases between. In DNA, the CDR3 is TGTGCCAGCAGTTCGGGTCGGGATGTCGGGCAGTACTTC. Protein: CASSSGRDVGQYF.

This clone has a single count. The rearrangement links TRBV15 to TRBJ2-1; 11 bases align to TRBD2. This CDR3 is 17 amino acids long. With 5 bases clipped from V and 9 bases from J, the junction kept 15 bases outside the gene matches. From germline, CDR1 is LNHNV and CDR2 YYDKDF (reference sequence). This CDR3 reads CATSEWGTSGSGSEQFF. CDR3 DNA sequence: TGTGCCACCAGCGAATGGGGTACTAGCGGGAGCGGGAGTGAGCAGTTCTTC.

V and J are TRBV14 and TRBJ1-2, with 7 bases identical to TRBD1. Germline V gives CDR1 SGHDN, CDR2 FVKESK. Trimming at V came to 3 bases and at J to 8 bases, leaving 6 bases not matched to a gene. This CDR3 spans 13 amino acids. The CDR3 is CASSQTGSGGYTF. CDR3 nucleotide sequence: TGTGCCAGCAGCCAGACAGGGTCGGGAGGCTACACCTTC.

The chain joins TRBV5-4 to TRBJ2-1; possible D gene TRBD1, 5 bases. The germline V gene encodes CDR1 SGHNT and CDR2 YYREEE (reference sequence). The CDR3 length is 14 residues. Trimming pared 2 bases from V and 4 bases from J, leaving 10 bases between. As DNA, the CDR3 is TGTGCCAGCAGCTTTAAACAGGCTTACAATGAGCAGTTCTTC. Protein sequence: CASSFKQAYNEQFF.

The chain employs TRBV12-5 and TRBJ1-1, with D unresolved. The CDR3 runs 13 residues. Looked up from germline, CDR1 is LGHNT and CDR2 is FRNRAP. The V end lost 4 bases, the J end lost 3 bases, and 9 bases lay between the germline ends. The CDR3 sequence is CASGSTGYTEAFF. CDR3 in DNA: TGTGCTAGTGGTTCCACGGGATACACTGAAGCTTTCTTT.

The chain recombines TRBV7-9 with TRBJ2-5, with 10 bases matching TRBD1. This CDR3 is built from 16 residues. The V gene end was trimmed by 5 bases and the J gene end by 5 bases; junction bases not matched to a gene: 11. Germline-derived CDR1 and CDR2 are SEHNR and FQNEAQ (reference sequence). The CDR3 coding sequence is TGTGCCAGCAGCCCGGCGGGACAGGGGTATAGGGAGACCCAGTACTTC. Translating it yields CASSPAGQGYRETQYF.

J is TRBJ2-1 and V is TRBV24-1; 9 nucleotides line up with TRBD2. V lost 6 bases, J lost 7 bases, and 12 bases stayed unmatched. The CDR3 length is 16 residues. Looked up from germline, CDR1 is KGHDR and CDR2 is SFDVKD. CDR3 nucleotide sequence: TGTGCCACCAGTATTGGGACTAGCATCTCTGAGAATGAGCAGTTCTTC. This translates into CATSIGTSISENEQFF.

The chain carries TRBV6-5 and TRBJ1-1; 9 nucleotides agree with TRBD1. The germline CDR1 and CDR2 sequences are MNHEY and SVGAGI. CDR3 size: 15 residues. The ends lost 6 bases at V and 4 bases at J; junction bases unmatched: 9. The CDR3 loop reads CASRLQGAVSTEAFF. The CDR3 coding sequence is TGTGCCAGCAGGTTACAGGGGGCGGTAAGCACTGAAGCTTTCTTT.

This clone was detected only a few times. The chain has TRBV5-8 and TRBJ2-1, with D possibly TRBD2 on 6 matching bases. This CDR3 is 17 amino acids long. Germline V gene data show CDR1 as SGHTS and CDR2 as YDEGEE. Trimming removed 4 bases from V and 2 bases from J, with 19 bases in between. This CDR3 reads CASSAPTTSRTYNEQFF. Here the CDR3 DNA reads TGTGCCAGCAGCGCCCCGACTACTAGCAGAACCTACAATGAGCAGTTCTTC.

V gene TRBV5-1 combines with J gene TRBJ1-1; 10 bases are a match to TRBD1. Germline V gives CDR1 SGHRS, CDR2 YFSETQ. The CDR3 sequence is 14 residues long. V lost 4 bases, J lost 4 bases, and 4 bases stayed unmatched. CDR3 nucleotides: TGCGCCAGCAGCCTTCGACAGGGGGCCACTGAAGCTTTCTTT. This codes for CASSLRQGATEAFF. Drawing the rest from reference TRBV5-1 and TRBJ1-1, the complete variable domain is KAGVTQTPRYLIKTRGQQVTLSCSPISGHRSVSWYQQTPGQGLQFLFEYFSETQRNKGNFPGRFSGRQFSNSRSEMNVSTLELGDSALYLCASSLRQGATEAFFGQGTRLTVV.

This chain connects TRBV5-5 to TRBJ1-4; the D is unclear. The germline V gene encodes CDR1 SGHKS and CDR2 YYEKEE (reference sequence). V was trimmed by 4 bases and J by 8 bases, leaving 15 bases between them. This CDR3 is 14 amino acids long. The CDR3 nucleotides read TGTGCCAGCAGCCTCACTTCTTTCGGGGAAAAACTGTTTTTT. Protein: CASSLTSFGEKLFF.

This chain joins TRBV6-5 and TRBJ2-5; TRBD2 might be the D (7 bases). The germline V and J ends were trimmed by 0 bases and 4 bases, with 12 bases remaining between them. This CDR3 is built from 15 residues. Germline-derived CDR1 and CDR2 are MNHEY and SVGAGI. The CDR3 coding sequence is TGTGCCAGCAGTTACTCAAGGGGAGGGGGAGAGACCCAGTACTTC. It is translated as CASSYSRGGGETQYF.

This clone was detected a few times. The chain has TRBV7-9 and TRBJ1-3; D might be TRBD1 (6 bases). The CDR3 has 14 amino acids. The germline CDR1 and CDR2 sequences are SEHNR and FQNEAQ (reference sequence). V shed 4 bases and J shed 0 bases, with 7 bases lying between them. The CDR3 sequence is CASSSGVSGNTIYF. The CDR3 region has the DNA TGTGCCAGCAGCTCAGGGGTCTCTGGAAACACCATATATTTT.

The rearrangement joins TRBV5-8 to TRBJ2-3; 7 nucleotides line up with TRBD1. Germline V gene sequence: CDR1 SGHTS, CDR2 YDEGEE. V lost 4 bases and J lost 2; bases outside the gene matches: 10. The CDR3 is made up of 16 amino acids. The CDR3 DNA is TGTGCCAGCAGCATTAGCTGGGGACAGATCACAGATACGCAGTATTTT. Its translation is CASSISWGQITDTQYF.